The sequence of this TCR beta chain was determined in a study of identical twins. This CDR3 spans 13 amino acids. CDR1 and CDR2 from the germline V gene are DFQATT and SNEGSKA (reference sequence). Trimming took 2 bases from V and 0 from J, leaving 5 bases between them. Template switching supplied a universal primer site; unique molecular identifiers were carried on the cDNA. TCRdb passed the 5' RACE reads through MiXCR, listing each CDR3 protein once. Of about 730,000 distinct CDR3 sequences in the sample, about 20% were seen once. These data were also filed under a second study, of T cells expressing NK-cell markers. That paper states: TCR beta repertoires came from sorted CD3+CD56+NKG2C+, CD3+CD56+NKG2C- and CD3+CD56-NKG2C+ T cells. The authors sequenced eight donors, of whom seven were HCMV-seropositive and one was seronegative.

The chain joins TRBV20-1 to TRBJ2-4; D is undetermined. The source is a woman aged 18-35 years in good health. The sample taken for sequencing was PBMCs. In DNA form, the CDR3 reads TGCAGTGCTAGACAGAAAGCCAAAAACATTCAGTACTTC. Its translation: CSARQKAKNIQYF.